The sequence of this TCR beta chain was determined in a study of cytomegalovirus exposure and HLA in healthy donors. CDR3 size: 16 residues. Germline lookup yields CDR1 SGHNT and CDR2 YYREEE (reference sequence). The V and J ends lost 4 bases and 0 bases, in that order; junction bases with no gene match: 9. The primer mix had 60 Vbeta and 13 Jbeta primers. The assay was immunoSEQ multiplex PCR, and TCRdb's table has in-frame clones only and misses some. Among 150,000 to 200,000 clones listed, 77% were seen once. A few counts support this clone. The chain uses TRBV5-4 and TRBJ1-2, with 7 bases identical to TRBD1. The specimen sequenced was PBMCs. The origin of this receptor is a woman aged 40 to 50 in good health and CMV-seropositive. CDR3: CASSPRDSRTNYGYTF. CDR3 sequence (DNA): TGTGCCAGCAGCCCTCGGGACAGCCGGACTAACTATGGCTACACCTTC.